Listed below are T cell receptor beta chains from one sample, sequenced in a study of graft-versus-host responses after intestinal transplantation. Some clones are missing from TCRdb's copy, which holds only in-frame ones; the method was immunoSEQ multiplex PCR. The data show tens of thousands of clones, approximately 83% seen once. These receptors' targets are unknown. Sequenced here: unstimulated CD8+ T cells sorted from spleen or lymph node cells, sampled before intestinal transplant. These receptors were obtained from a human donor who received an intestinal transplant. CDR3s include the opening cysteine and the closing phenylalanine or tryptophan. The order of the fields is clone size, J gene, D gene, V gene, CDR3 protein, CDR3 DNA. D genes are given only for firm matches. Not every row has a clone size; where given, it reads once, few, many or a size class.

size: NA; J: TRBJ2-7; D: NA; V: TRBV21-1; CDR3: CASSKGGGSYEQYF; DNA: TGTGCCAGCAGCAAGGGAGGGGGGTCCTACGAGCAGTACTTC
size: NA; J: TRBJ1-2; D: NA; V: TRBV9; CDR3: CASSVLPPGLGGYTF; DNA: TGTGCCAGCAGCGTACTTCCACCGGGTCTCGGGGGCTACACCTTC
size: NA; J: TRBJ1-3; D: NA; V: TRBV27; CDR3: CASSSTIYGNTIYF; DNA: TGTGCCAGCAGTTCCACCATCTATGGAAACACCATATATTTT
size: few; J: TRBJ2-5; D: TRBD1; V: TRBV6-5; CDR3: CASSFGQGNREETQYF; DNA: TGTGCCAGCAGTTTCGGACAGGGTAATCGCGAAGAGACCCAGTACTTC
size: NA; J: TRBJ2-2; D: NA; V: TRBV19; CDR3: CASSILSTGELFF; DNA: TGTGCCAGTAGTATTCTGAGCACCGGGGAGCTGTTTTTT
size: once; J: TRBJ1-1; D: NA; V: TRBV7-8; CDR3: CASSQTDMNTEAFF; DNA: TGTGCCAGCAGCCAGACAGACATGAACACTGAAGCTTTCTTT
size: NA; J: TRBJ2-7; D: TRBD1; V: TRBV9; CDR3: CASSPGTGAYEQYF; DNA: TGTGCCAGCAGCCCGGGGACAGGAGCATACGAGCAGTACTTC
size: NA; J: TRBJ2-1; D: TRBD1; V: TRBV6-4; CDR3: CASSALTGANEQFF; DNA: TGTGCCAGCAGTGCCCTCACAGGGGCCAATGAGCAGTTCTTC
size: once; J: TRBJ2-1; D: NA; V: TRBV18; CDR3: CASSPTVRVEQFF; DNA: TGTGCCAGCTCACCAACTGTGAGAGTTGAGCAGTTCTTC
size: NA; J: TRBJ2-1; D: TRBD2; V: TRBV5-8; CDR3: CASSLAGTSGRNEQFF; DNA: TGTGCCAGCAGCTTGGCGGGGACTAGCGGGCGCAATGAGCAGTTCTTC
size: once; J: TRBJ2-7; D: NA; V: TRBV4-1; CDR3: CASSQTETYEQYF; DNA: TGCGCCAGCAGCCAGACGGAGACCTACGAGCAGTACTTC
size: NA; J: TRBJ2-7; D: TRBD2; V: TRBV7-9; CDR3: CASSFGLAQYEQYF; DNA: TGTGCCAGCAGCTTCGGACTAGCTCAGTACGAGCAGTACTTC
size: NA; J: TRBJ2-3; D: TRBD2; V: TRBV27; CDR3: CASSLILAGGPDTQYF; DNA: TGTGCCAGCAGTTTAATACTAGCGGGAGGGCCAGATACGCAGTATTTT
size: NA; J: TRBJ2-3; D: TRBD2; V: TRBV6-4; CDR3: CASSRGGASTDTQYF; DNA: TGTGCCAGCAGTCGCGGGGGGGCCTCCACAGATACGCAGTATTTT
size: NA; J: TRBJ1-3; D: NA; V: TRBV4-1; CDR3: CASSQDQGSRNTIYF; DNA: TGCGCCAGCAGCCAAGATCAGGGCAGCCGAAACACCATATATTTT
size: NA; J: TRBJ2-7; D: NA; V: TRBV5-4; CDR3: CASSFSSGPYEQYF; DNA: TGTGCCAGCAGCTTCTCTTCTGGGCCCTACGAGCAGTACTTC
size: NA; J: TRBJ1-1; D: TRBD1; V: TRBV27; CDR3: CASSFRDRATEAFF; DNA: TGTGCCAGCAGTTTTCGGGACAGGGCCACTGAAGCTTTCTTT
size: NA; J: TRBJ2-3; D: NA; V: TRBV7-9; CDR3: CASSFPGGTDTQYF; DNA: TGTGCCAGCAGCTTTCCGGGAGGCACAGATACGCAGTATTTT
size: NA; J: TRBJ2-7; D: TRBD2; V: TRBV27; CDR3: CASRPLSGRAEEQYF; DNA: TGTGCCAGCAGGCCCCTTAGCGGGAGGGCCGAGGAGCAGTACTTC
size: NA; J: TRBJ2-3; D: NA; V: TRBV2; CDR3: CASSERSTDTQYF; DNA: TGTGCCAGCAGTGAGAGGAGCACAGATACGCAGTATTTT
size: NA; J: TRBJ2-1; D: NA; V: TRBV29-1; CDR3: CSVVAFLTYNEQFF; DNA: TGCAGCGTGGTAGCGTTTCTCACCTACAATGAGCAGTTCTTC
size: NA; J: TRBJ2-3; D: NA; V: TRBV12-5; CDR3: CASGSTGTAGADTQYF; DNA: TGTGCTAGTGGTTCTACCGGGACAGCGGGAGCAGATACGCAGTATTTT
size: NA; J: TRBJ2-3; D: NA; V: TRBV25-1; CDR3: CASSESGGSGDTQYF; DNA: TGTGCCAGCAGTGAATCGGGCGGGTCAGGAGATACGCAGTATTTT
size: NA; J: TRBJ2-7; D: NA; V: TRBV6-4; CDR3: CASSLGQYF; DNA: TGTGCCAGCAGTCTAGGGCAGTACTTC
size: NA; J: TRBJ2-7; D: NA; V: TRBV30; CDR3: CAWSVWEPGEQYF; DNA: TGTGCCTGGAGTGTATGGGAACCGGGAGAGCAGTACTTC
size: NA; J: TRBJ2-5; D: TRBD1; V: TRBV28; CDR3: CASSATPQGEETQYF; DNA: TGTGCCAGCAGTGCCACACCCCAGGGGGAAGAGACCCAGTACTTC